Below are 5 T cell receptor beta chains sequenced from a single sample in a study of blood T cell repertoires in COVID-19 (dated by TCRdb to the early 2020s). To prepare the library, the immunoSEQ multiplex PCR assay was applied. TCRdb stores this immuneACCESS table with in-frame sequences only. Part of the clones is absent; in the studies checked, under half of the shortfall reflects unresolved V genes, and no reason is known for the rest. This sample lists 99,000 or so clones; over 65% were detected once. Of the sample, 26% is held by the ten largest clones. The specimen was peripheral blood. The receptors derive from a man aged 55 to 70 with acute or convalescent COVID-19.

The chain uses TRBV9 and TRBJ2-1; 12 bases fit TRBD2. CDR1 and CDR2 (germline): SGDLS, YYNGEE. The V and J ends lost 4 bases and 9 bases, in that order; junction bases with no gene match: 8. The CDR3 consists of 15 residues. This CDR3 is CASSPESSGRGEQFF. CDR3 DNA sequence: TGTGCCAGCAGCCCCGAGTCTAGCGGGAGGGGTGAGCAGTTCTTC.

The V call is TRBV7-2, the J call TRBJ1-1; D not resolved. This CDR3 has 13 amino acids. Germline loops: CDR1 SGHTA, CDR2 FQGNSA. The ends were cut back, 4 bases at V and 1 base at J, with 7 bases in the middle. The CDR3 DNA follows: TGTGCCAGCAGCTCTCGTTGGAACACTGAAGCTTTCTTT. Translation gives CASSSRWNTEAFF.

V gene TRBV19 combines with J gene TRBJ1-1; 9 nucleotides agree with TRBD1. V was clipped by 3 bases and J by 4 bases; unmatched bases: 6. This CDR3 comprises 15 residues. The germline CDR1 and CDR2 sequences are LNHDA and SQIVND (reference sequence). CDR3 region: CASSIPTGGATEAFF. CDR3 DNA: TGTGCCAGTAGTATCCCGACAGGGGGGGCCACTGAAGCTTTCTTT.

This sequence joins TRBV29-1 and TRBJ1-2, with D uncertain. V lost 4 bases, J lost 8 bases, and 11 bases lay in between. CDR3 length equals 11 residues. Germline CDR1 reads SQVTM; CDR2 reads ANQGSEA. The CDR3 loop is CSVVIVYGYTF. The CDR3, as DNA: TGCAGCGTTGTCATAGTCTACGGCTACACCTTC.

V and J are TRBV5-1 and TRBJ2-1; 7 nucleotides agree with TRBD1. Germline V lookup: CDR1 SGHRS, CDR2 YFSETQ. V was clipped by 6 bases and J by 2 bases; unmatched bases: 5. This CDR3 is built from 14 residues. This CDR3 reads CASTPGQTYNEQFF. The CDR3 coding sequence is TGCGCCAGCACCCCGGGACAGACCTACAATGAGCAGTTCTTC.